This record looks at one T cell receptor (beta chain) sequence and its context. Antigen: not known. V was cut by 4 bases and J by 2 bases, with 12 bases left in between. Germline V lookup: CDR1 SQVTM, CDR2 ANQGSEA. The CDR3 length is 13 residues. Assay used: immunoSEQ multiplex PCR; TCRdb lists only in-frame clones, some missing. Here the sample spans over a million clones, roughly 75% being singletons. This sample was included in a study of shared clonotypes between healthy human individuals. Study conclusions and caveats: The represented genetic and exposure-history diversity was limited by the small number of donors. Relative to memory subsets, naive subsets generally showed larger estimated richness.

What was sequenced was memory CD4+ T cells sorted from blood. Subset denoted: CD45RA-negative fraction. The origin of this receptor is a man aged 18-30 years in good health. The rearrangement joins TRBV29-1 to TRBJ2-7; a weak D match, TRBD1 (5 bases). CDR3 in DNA: TGCAGCGTTGTGGCAGGGATGGCCTACGAGCAGTACTTC. It yields the protein CSVVAGMAYEQYF.